The following is a T cell receptor beta chain sequence with its context. The data were obtained in a study of blood T cell repertoires in COVID-19. In the study overall: Samples came from the United States, Italy and Spain, spanning acute and convalescent COVID-19.

This CDR3 spans 13 amino acids. Germline V gene sequence: CDR1 LNHDA, CDR2 SQIVND (reference sequence). The V segment lost 2 bases and the J segment 6 bases; nucleotides outside the gene matches: 3. Sequencing used immunoSEQ multiplex PCR; TCRdb keeps in-frame clones, though not all of them. Counted here are 200,000 to 300,000 clones, 80% to 90% occurring once; the ten biggest clones make up approximately 2%. Sample: peripheral blood. J is TRBJ1-1 and V is TRBV19, with 7 bases fitting TRBD1. The sequence was obtained from a man aged 25 to 45 with active or convalescent COVID-19. CDR3 coding DNA: TGTGCCAGTAGTATACAACAGGGGCCTGAAGCTTTCTTT. Encoded protein: CASSIQQGPEAFF.